The clone carrying this TCR beta chain has more than one count but fewer than ten. As yet, its antigen is unknown. PCR involved 60 Vbeta and 13 Jbeta primers. TCRdb keeps only in-frame clones here, not all; method: immunoSEQ multiplex PCR. The sample yields some 96,000 clones, 64% seen once. V lost 3 bases, J lost 4 bases, and 11 bases stayed unmatched. CDR3 length equals 16 residues. CDR1 is MGHRA, CDR2 YSYEKL, per germline. The entry originates in a study of cytomegalovirus exposure and HLA in healthy donors. Whole-study results and caveats: Among the sequence variants, a highly shared cluster was likely an artifact of sequencing. Diagnosis of cytomegalovirus status made by the classifier reportedly showed high specificity and sensitivity.

Material for sequencing was PBMCs. The receptor was isolated from a man aged 60-69 years in good health and CMV-seronegative. The chain employs TRBV4-1 and TRBJ2-7, with 8 bases that match TRBD1. CDR3 loop: CASSQTGATEIYEQYF. The CDR3 DNA follows: TGCGCCAGCAGCCAGACAGGGGCCACAGAGATTTACGAGCAGTACTTC.